The entry that follows covers one TCR beta chain sequence. Which antigen it targets is not known. The input lacks base qualities; no much larger clone sits a single base away. In the prospective study, participants were roughly 18 to 100 years old, resided in about two dozen geographic areas of the United States, and were enrolled through a virtual design. Cohort assignment in the prospective study relied on participant-reported clinical history from a screening survey and a study questionnaire. ImmuneRACE Cohort 3 recovered participants were defined by two consecutive negative NP/OP PCR tests, healthcare professional clearance, or symptom resolution. Mobile phlebotomists in the prospective study collected whole blood, serum and a nasopharyngeal or oropharyngeal swab from every participant. Prospective study participants could optionally give additional blood draws and questionnaires over an approximately 2-month period. Before DNA extraction, blood samples from the prospective study were shipped at room temperature or frozen.

The CDR3, cysteine through phenylalanine, is 17 amino acids long. The entry retains the CDR3 DNA only, 51 bases that are in frame from base 1. From a lookup of the germline V gene, CDR1 and CDR2 are SNHLY and FYNNEI. V trim: 3 bases; J trim: 6 bases; unmatched bases: 11. The data stem from a study of blood T cell repertoires in COVID-19 (dated by TCRdb to 2018 to 2020). About the study as a whole: Samples covering the acute and convalescent phases of COVID-19 were provided by collaborators in the United States, Italy and Spain. Samples were obtained from the ongoing ImmuneRACE study (first 160 participants) and from approximately 1,200 subjects provided by 6 global collaborators. The prospective study material was composed of cDNA or gDNA derived from T cells, B-cell-depleted T cells, or PBMCs. Deeply sampled blood TCRbeta repertoires from subjects exposed to, actively infected with, or recovered from COVID-19 were included in the dataset. A de-identified subject ID, COVID-19 status, age in years and sex were almost always included in the sample metadata. A freely available public database, intended as a resource for researchers studying the immune response to SARS-CoV-2, is where the repertoires were released. Where available, HLA class I and class II types were taken from metadata supplied by the sample provider and were not determined by assay-based typing. Broad study findings and their caveats: The quantity of clinical and demographic metadata differed by source and by participant and was supplied without curation.

TCRbeta CDR3 regions were amplified from genomic DNA by means of the immunoSEQ Assay, a bias-controlled multiplex PCR. For the original study's pipeline: The number of nucleated cells in each sample was estimated by amplification of reference gene primers within the assay. To quantify the absolute abundance of each unique TCRbeta CDR3 rearrangement, sequence reads were collapsed and filtered. For each sample, productive Simpson clonality was calculated as the square root of Simpson's diversity index across productive rearrangements. Imported from immuneACCESS, the table was reduced by TCRdb to in-frame sequences with V and J called. These copies leave out some clones; in studies compared against another copy, an unresolved V gene accounts for under half, and the cause of the remainder is not known. From that table come the V and J calls and clone size; the DNA was used to work out D and trimming. Recorded for this sample are some 230,000 clones; about 80% of them occurred a single time. The top ten clonotypes cover over 14% of the sample.

What was sequenced was PBMCs or T cells enriched from blood (not recorded which). Recombination linked TRBV2 to TRBJ2-1; TRBD2 agrees with 10 junctional bases. The sequence came from a man aged 40-49 years who had recovered from COVID-19. The DNA sequence follows: TGTGCCAGCAGTGAGTCTGTTGGACTAGCGGCGACCAATGAGCAGTTCTTC. It specifies CASSESVGLAATNEQFF. Joined to the reference TRBV2 and TRBJ2-1 proteins, this CDR3 gives the full variable domain: EPEVTQTPSHQVTQMGQEVILRCVPISNHLYFYWYRQILGQKVEFLVSFYNNEISEKSEIFDDQFSVERPDGSNFTLKIRSTKLEDSAMYFCASSESVGLAATNEQFFGPGTRLTVL.